A single T cell receptor (beta chain) is shown here with its context. This entry is derived from a study of CD8+CD57+ T cells in acquired aplastic anemia. Germline CDR1 WSHSY, CDR2 SAAADI. V lost 1 base and J 1 base, leaving 4 bases between the germline ends. The CDR3 is 14 residues long. Selection for sequencing was limited to patients who had shown CD8+CD57+ cell expansion by flow cytometry. CDR3 and TCR beta VDJ profiling relied on genomic DNA as the template. Via MiXCR, TCRdb re-called the reads, giving one row per CDR3 protein. The sample includes about 180,000 distinct CDR3 sequences, roughly 65% seen only once; the top ten take 40% to 50%.

The rearrangement joins TRBV10-2 to TRBJ2-2; D not resolved. Input material: sorted CD4+, CD8+, or CD8+CD57+ T cells (not recorded which) from PBMCs. The origin of this receptor is a human donor with aplastic anemia. Here the CDR3 reads CASSEWGNTGELFF. CDR3 in DNA: TGCGCCAGCAGTGAGTGGGGGAACACCGGGGAGCTGTTTTTT.